Listed below are T cell receptor beta chains from one sample, sequenced in a study of blood T cell repertoires in COVID-19. Repertoires were generated with immunoSEQ multiplex PCR, while TCRdb's copy carries only in-frame clones and drops some. The sample lists about 240,000 clones, 75% to 90% occurring once. The material sequenced was peripheral blood. These receptors were taken from an older woman with active or convalescent COVID-19. Each CDR3 is given with its conserved first and last residue. D genes are given only for firm matches.

D gene: NA
V gene: TRBV18
J gene: TRBJ2-4
CDR3 DNA: TGTGCCAGCTCACCCGAACAGGGTTCAGGCATTCAGTACTTC
CDR3 protein: CASSPEQGSGIQYF

D gene: TRBD2
V gene: TRBV2
J gene: TRBJ2-2
CDR3 DNA: TGTGCCAGCAGTATTACCGGGACTAGCGCCTACACCGGGGAGCTGTTTTTT
CDR3 protein: CASSITGTSAYTGELFF

D gene: NA
V gene: TRBV30
J gene: TRBJ2-3
CDR3 DNA: TGTGCCTGGAGTGTACGGCTAGGCACAGATACGCAGTATTTT
CDR3 protein: CAWSVRLGTDTQYF

D gene: TRBD2
V gene: TRBV6-2/TRBV6-3
J gene: TRBJ2-1
CDR3 DNA: TGTGCCAGCAGTTATAACAGCGGGGGGCCGGGTGAGCAGTTCTTC
CDR3 protein: CASSYNSGGPGEQFF

D gene: NA
V gene: TRBV19
J gene: TRBJ1-6
CDR3 DNA: TGTGCCAGTAGAAGTTGGGACGCGGGAGGTTCACCCCTCCACTTT
CDR3 protein: CASRSWDAGGSPLHF

D gene: TRBD2
V gene: TRBV6-5
J gene: TRBJ2-3
CDR3 DNA: TGTGCCAGCACCGAGACTAGCGGGGGTCGGTCCCGGTATTTT
CDR3 protein: CASTETSGGRSRYF

D gene: TRBD1
V gene: TRBV6-5
J gene: TRBJ1-5
CDR3 DNA: TGTGCCAGCGGACCAGACAGGGGCAATCAGCCCCAGCATTTT
CDR3 protein: CASGPDRGNQPQHF

D gene: NA
V gene: TRBV18
J gene: TRBJ2-3
CDR3 DNA: TGTGCCAGCTCACCTTGGCGTTCGGGTGGCACAGATACGCAGTATTTT
CDR3 protein: CASSPWRSGGTDTQYF

D gene: NA
V gene: TRBV2
J gene: TRBJ1-6
CDR3 DNA: TGTGCCAGCAGTGAGGGGGGCTCCTATAATTCACCCCTCCACTTT
CDR3 protein: CASSEGGSYNSPLHF

D gene: TRBD1
V gene: TRBV6-5
J gene: TRBJ1-2
CDR3 DNA: TGTGCCAGCAGATCCCAGACAGGGGGCGCCGACTACACCTTC
CDR3 protein: CASRSQTGGADYTF